Listed below are T cell receptor beta chains from one sample, sequenced in a study of blood T cell repertoires in COVID-19. The data were produced by immunoSEQ multiplex PCR, yet TCRdb's version contains in-frame clones alone and is incomplete. The data show about 240,000 clones, 70% to 90% seen once. Material: peripheral blood. These receptors were collected from a man in his forties or fifties with COVID-19, enrolled during active disease. CDR3s include the opening cysteine and the closing phenylalanine or tryptophan. A D gene is named only where the DNA matches it firmly. The size entry is marked missing in some rows and otherwise reads once, few, many or a size class.

abundance,d_gene,j_gene,len,v_gene,CDR3nt,CDR3aa
.,.,TRBJ2-5,13,TRBV6-5,TGTGCCAGCAGTTCGGGACTCCAAGAGACCCAGTACTTC,CASSSGLQETQYF
.,TRBD1,TRBJ1-5,15,TRBV6-2/TRBV6-3,TGTGCCAGCAGTACACAGGGGGTAGGCAATCAGCCCCAGCATTTT,CASSTQGVGNQPQHF
.,TRBD1,TRBJ1-2,14,TRBV5-1,TGCGCCAGCAGCACGGGACAGGGGGCTTTTGGCTACACCTTC,CASSTGQGAFGYTF
.,TRBD1,TRBJ2-7,17,TRBV5-1,TGCGCCAGCAGCTTGGGACCCACCGGACAGGGGTCCTACGAGCAGTACTTC,CASSLGPTGQGSYEQYF
few,.,TRBJ2-7,14,TRBV7-9,TGTGCCAGCAGCTTAGGGCAAAATTCCTACGAGCAGTACTTC,CASSLGQNSYEQYF
.,TRBD2,TRBJ2-7,15,TRBV11-3,TGTGCCAGCAGCTTAGTGGCTAGCGGGGTCTACGAGCAGTACTTC,CASSLVASGVYEQYF
.,.,TRBJ1-2,10,TRBV6-5,TGTGCCAGCAGCGACTATGGCTACACCTTC,CASSDYGYTF
once,.,TRBJ2-1,14,TRBV6-5,TGTGCCAGCAGACACCGGGACAACTACAATGAGCAGTTCTTC,CASRHRDNYNEQFF
.,TRBD1,TRBJ1-5,15,TRBV28,TGTGCCAGCAGTATGGGACAGGGGAATAATCAGCCCCAGCATTTT,CASSMGQGNNQPQHF
once,TRBD1,TRBJ2-7,13,TRBV4-3,TGCGCCAGCAGCCAAGACAGGGGGCGTGTGCAGTACTTC,CASSQDRGRVQYF
.,TRBD1,TRBJ2-7,13,TRBV24-1,TGTGCCACCAGTGACTCGACAGGGCTCGAGCAGTACTTC,CATSDSTGLEQYF
.,TRBD1,TRBJ2-2,15,TRBV5-1,TGCGCCAGTTCCTGGACAGGGGGCTTCACCGGGGAGCTGTTTTTT,CASSWTGGFTGELFF
.,TRBD1,TRBJ1-5,18,TRBV30,TGTGCCTGGAGCGGCCCTGGGACAGGGACTCTTAGCAATCAGCCCCAGCATTTT,CAWSGPGTGTLSNQPQHF
.,TRBD1,TRBJ2-5,15,TRBV18,TGTGCCAGCTCACCGCGGACAGGGGCTGGAGAGACCCAGTACTTC,CASSPRTGAGETQYF
.,.,TRBJ1-1,15,TRBV30,TGTGCCTGGAGTGTAAATAACCTAAAGGGGGCTGAAGCTTTCTTT,CAWSVNNLKGAEAFF
.,.,TRBJ2-1,15,TRBV3-1/TRBV3-2,TGTGCCAGCAGTATCGGTCGGGGTTTCTACAATGAGCAGTTCTTC,CASSIGRGFYNEQFF
.,TRBD1,TRBJ2-2,13,TRBV5-1,TGCGCCAGCCTACAGGGGAGCACCGGGGAGCTGTTTTTT,CASLQGSTGELFF
.,.,TRBJ2-1,16,TRBV6-5,TGTGCCAGCAGTTACTCCCATCGGGGCTCCTACAATGAGCAGTTCTTC,CASSYSHRGSYNEQFF
.,.,TRBJ1-5,16,TRBV10-1,TGCGCCAGCAGTGGGACATGCTGTTTCGGCAATCAGCCCCAGCATTTT,CASSGTCCFGNQPQHF
.,TRBD1,TRBJ1-4,15,TRBV2,TGTGCCAGCAGTACAACCCGGACAGGAGGGGAAAAACTGTTTTTT,CASSTTRTGGEKLFF
.,TRBD2,TRBJ2-2,15,TRBV9,TGTGCCAGCAGTGAGGGAGCGGGGGGGCCCGGGGAGCTGTTTTTT,CASSEGAGGPGELFF
.,.,TRBJ1-5,13,TRBV21-1,TGTGCACCAAGCAGGGGCTCATCACAGCCCCAGCATTTT,CAPSRGSSQPQHF
.,.,TRBJ2-7,10,TRBV28,TGTGCCACCCCAAACTACGAGCAGTACTTC,CATPNYEQYF
.,TRBD2,TRBJ2-2,13,TRBV30,TGTGCCTGGACGCGGGGGGACACCGGGGAGCTGTTTTTT,CAWTRGDTGELFF
once,TRBD2,TRBJ2-7,20,TRBV5-1,TGCGCCAGCAGCTTGGATAGCGGGGGGGCTGTTTCACCTAGCTCCTACGAGCAGTACTTC,CASSLDSGGAVSPSSYEQYF
.,TRBD2,TRBJ2-2,18,TRBV7-3,TGTGCCAGCAGCCCCCCGGGACTAGCGGGGGGGGGCACCGGGGAGCTGTTTTTT,CASSPPGLAGGGTGELFF
.,.,TRBJ1-5,13,TRBV30,TGTGCCTGGAGTCTAGGGGAGCGGGAGCCCCAGCATTTT,CAWSLGEREPQHF
.,.,TRBJ1-5,13,TRBV6-5,TGTGCCAGCAGTTGGGGCCGAGGTCAGCCCCAGCATTTT,CASSWGRGQPQHF
.,.,TRBJ2-3,12,TRBV20-1,TGCAGTGCTAATGACTTCACAGATACGCAGTATTTT,CSANDFTDTQYF
.,TRBD1,TRBJ2-7,15,TRBV7-6,TGTGCCAGCAGCTTGCGGACAGGGGCGGACTACGAGCAGTACTTC,CASSLRTGADYEQYF
.,TRBD2,TRBJ2-5,14,TRBV19,TGTGCCAGCGGGACTAGCGGGGGACAAGAGACCCAGTACTTC,CASGTSGGQETQYF
.,TRBD1,TRBJ1-2,16,TRBV6-2/TRBV6-3,TGTGCCAGCAGTTACTCGATTCTCTTAGGGGGCCAGCGCTACACCTTC,CASSYSILLGGQRYTF
.,TRBD2,TRBJ2-5,14,TRBV13,TGTGCCAGCAGCTCCCGCGGGGGGCAAGAGACCCAGTACTTC,CASSSRGGQETQYF
.,.,TRBJ1-2,13,TRBV6-1,TGTGCCAGCAGTGAGCAAACTGGTTATGGCTACACCTTC,CASSEQTGYGYTF
.,TRBD2,TRBJ2-5,12,TRBV7-2,TGTGCCAGCAGCTTAGATGCGGGGGGCCAGTACTTC,CASSLDAGGQYF
.,TRBD2,TRBJ2-2,16,TRBV3-1/TRBV3-2,TGTGCCAGCAGCCAAGGACTAGCGGGGGGGCACCGGGAGCTGTTTTTT,CASSQGLAGGHRELFF
.,TRBD2,TRBJ2-1,17,TRBV3-1/TRBV3-2,TGTGCCAGCAGCCAAGATGGGGGACTAGCGGGGATCGTTGGGCAGTTCTTC,CASSQDGGLAGIVGQFF
.,TRBD2,TRBJ2-3,14,TRBV28,TGTGCCACCGACTTAGCGGGGGGACGGGATACGCAGTATTTT,CATDLAGGRDTQYF
.,.,TRBJ2-6,16,TRBV6-5,TGTGCCAGCAGTTACGGTTACAACTCTGGGGCCAACGTCCTGACTTTC,CASSYGYNSGANVLTF
.,TRBD2,TRBJ2-3,16,TRBV5-1,TGCGCCAGCAGCTTGTCTGGCGGGGGGGCCGGAGATACGCAGTATTTT,CASSLSGGGAGDTQYF
.,.,TRBJ1-3,12,TRBV7-9,TGTGCCAGCAGCTTTGTGGCCGACACCATATATTTT,CASSFVADTIYF
.,TRBD1,TRBJ1-2,15,TRBV5-1,TGCGCCAGCAGCTCCGGGACAGGAATTAACTATGGCTACACCTTC,CASSSGTGINYGYTF
.,TRBD1,TRBJ2-5,14,TRBV3-1/TRBV3-2,TGTGCCAGCAGCCAGGGGACAGATCTAGAGACCCAGTACTTC,CASSQGTDLETQYF
.,.,TRBJ1-3,14,TRBV29-1,TGCAGCGTTGAAGACAGAAGCTCTGGAAACACCATATATTTT,CSVEDRSSGNTIYF
.,TRBD1,TRBJ1-6,19,TRBV20-1,TGCAGTGCTAGTGACAACCGGGACAGAGCCCTCTCCTATAATTCACCCCTCCACTTT,CSASDNRDRALSYNSPLHF
.,.,TRBJ1-6,15,TRBV15,TGTGCCACCAGCAGAGATCGGGGTAGCGGCTCACCCCTCCACTTT,CATSRDRGSGSPLHF
once,.,TRBJ1-6,14,TRBV28,TGTGCCACCGCAGGGTCAATCTATAATTCACCCCTCCACTTT,CATAGSIYNSPLHF
.,.,TRBJ2-3,15,TRBV24-1,TGTGCCACCAGTGATCAGCGGTTTCCCACAGATACGCAGTATTTT,CATSDQRFPTDTQYF
.,.,TRBJ1-5,17,TRBV2,TGTGCCAGCAGTGAACGGAGGCAGGTTCTTAGCAATCAGCCCCAGCATTTT,CASSERRQVLSNQPQHF
.,.,TRBJ1-1,16,TRBV19,TGTGCCAGTAGCAGGGGAAGAGGGCTGGGCAACACTGAAGCTTTCTTT,CASSRGRGLGNTEAFF
.,.,TRBJ1-2,13,TRBV5-1,TGCGCCAGCAGCTCCCGGGGGGTCTATGGCTACACCTTC,CASSSRGVYGYTF
.,.,TRBJ1-1,14,TRBV30,TGTGCCTGGAGTACCTGGGGAGCGAACACTGAAGCTTTCTTT,CAWSTWGANTEAFF